The next 27 T cell receptor beta chains were all read from a single sample in a study of Ad26.COV2.S vaccination and SARS-CoV-2 variants. The table came from immunoSEQ multiplex PCR; TCRdb's copy has only in-frame clones and leaves some out. The sample holds hundreds of thousands of clones, roughly 91% seen once. Treatment noted: about 20 received Ad26.COV2.S at low or high dose, single or two shots; roughly 5 received placebo; per-sample allocation not given. Each sample was drawn 63 days after the first injection (of vaccine or placebo). Sequencing used peripheral blood, obtained in a trial of Ad26.COV2.S vaccine versus placebo. Every receptor here comes from a person between 18 and 65 years old who received the Ad26.COV2.S COVID-19 vaccine or a placebo.

The rearrangement joins TRBV19 to TRBJ2-5, with 7 positions matching TRBD1. CDR3 length: 14 amino acids. After removal of 5 bases from V and 4 bases from J, the junction contained 7 bases not matched to a gene. Germline values: CDR1 LNHDA, CDR2 SQIVND (reference sequence). CDR3 in DNA: TGTGCCAGTAGTCTCTCGACAGGGAGAGAGACCCAGTACTTC. It codes for CASSLSTGRETQYF. Complete variable domain (other parts from reference TRBV19 and TRBJ2-5): DGGITQSPKYLFRKEGQNVTLSCEQNLNHDAMYWYRQDPGQGLRLIYYSQIVNDFQKGDIAEGYSVSREKKESFPLTVTSAQKNPTAFYLCASSLSTGRETQYFGPGTRLLVL.

This clone came up a few times. CDR3 bases: TGTGCCAGCAGCCACATGGACAGGTCCACTGAAGCTTTCTTT. Amino acid sequence: CASSHMDRSTEAFF. The chain links TRBV4-2 to TRBJ1-1, with TRBD1 matching over 7 bases. The junction had 5 bases not matched to a gene; V was cut back by 3 bases and J by 4 bases. The CDR3 is made up of 14 amino acids. Germline CDR1 and CDR2: LGHNA and YNFKEQ.

The J gene is TRBJ1-2, the V gene TRBV20-1; a possible D gene is TRBD1 (5 bases). Germline CDR1 and CDR2: DFQATT and SNEGSKA (reference sequence). The length of the CDR3 is 14 residues. V lost 3 bases, J lost 5 bases, and 16 bases lay in between. CDR3 sequence: CSASLPGSEYGYTF. As DNA, the CDR3 is TGCAGTGCTAGTCTGCCAGGGTCTGAGTATGGCTACACCTTC.

In this sample, this clone turned up once. The chain carries TRBV3-1 (or the pseudogene TRBV3-2) and TRBJ1-3, with unresolved D. Germline lookup yields CDR1 LGHDT and CDR2 YNNKEL (reference sequence). The CDR3 has 18 residues. The V end lost 0 bases, the J end lost 0 bases, and 15 bases lay between the germline ends. DNA for the CDR3: TGTGCCAGCAGCCAAGATAGTCGGGAGCTCCCCTCTGGAAACACCATATATTTT. Translating gives CASSQDSRELPSGNTIYF.

The chain carries TRBV12-5 and TRBJ2-1; 7 bases fit TRBD1. Germline V gives CDR1 LGHNT, CDR2 FRNRAP. This CDR3 contains 15 residues. Losses at the gene ends were 1 base for V and 3 bases for J; bases not matched to a gene: 3. CDR3 amino acids: CASGLGDSFYNEQFF. The DNA of the CDR3 is TGTGCTAGTGGTTTGGGGGACAGCTTCTACAATGAGCAGTTCTTC.

A few counts support this clone. V is TRBV11-2 and J is TRBJ1-2; TRBD1 agrees at 7 bases. The V and J ends lost 0 bases and 4 bases, in that order; junction bases with no gene match: 8. Looked up from germline, CDR1 is SGHAT and CDR2 is FQNNGV. This CDR3 contains 16 residues. DNA for the CDR3: TGTGCCAGCAGCTTAGATGGGAGGGGGCTAGGCTATGGCTACACCTTC. It is translated as CASSLDGRGLGYGYTF.

As DNA, the CDR3 is TGCGCCAGCAGCCCAGAGACAGTCAACTATGGCTACACCTTC. The encoded protein is CASSPETVNYGYTF. The chain employs TRBV4-3 and TRBJ1-2, with D possibly matching TRBD1 (5 bases). Trimming took 4 bases from V and 2 from J, leaving 11 bases between them. The CDR3 spans 14 residues. The germline CDR1 and CDR2 sequences are LGHNA and YSLEER.

The rearrangement joins TRBV7-9 to TRBJ2-7; maybe TRBD1 (7 bases). The CDR3 length is 15 residues. Germline V gives CDR1 SEHNR, CDR2 FQNEAQ (reference sequence). V was pared by 5 bases and J by 2 bases, with 16 bases between. This CDR3 reads CASSPSGRGAYEQYF. The CDR3 DNA is TGTGCCAGCAGCCCCAGCGGCAGGGGGGCCTACGAGCAGTACTTC.

The chain has TRBV4-3 and TRBJ2-7; no clear D gene. The V end lost 0 bases, the J end lost 2 bases, and 14 bases lay between the germline ends. Germline V lookup: CDR1 LGHNA, CDR2 YSLEER. This CDR3 has 16 amino acids. DNA for the CDR3: TGCGCCAGCAGCCAAGAGGTCAGACTTTTCCCCTACGAGCAGTACTTC. It encodes CASSQEVRLFPYEQYF.

This clone was observed a few times. The chain links TRBV5-1 to TRBJ2-1; D tentatively reads TRBD1 or TRBD2 (7 bases each). This CDR3 region has 16 residues. V gave up 4 bases and J gave up 1 base, with 15 bases separating them. The germline CDR1 and CDR2 sequences are SGHRS and YFSETQ. In DNA form, the CDR3 reads TGCGCCAGCAGCAACGACCAGGGGGGGTCCTACAATGAGCAGTTCTTC. The encoded protein is CASSNDQGGSYNEQFF.

This clone was picked up a small number of times. The rearrangement joins TRBV16 to TRBJ1-5; 7 bases agree with TRBD1. The V and J ends lost 4 bases and 3 bases, in that order; junction bases with no gene match: 9. Germline V gives CDR1 KGHSY, CDR2 FQNENV. The length of the CDR3 is 16 residues. CDR3 nucleotide sequence: TGTGCCAGCAGCCCCAGGGGGGAAAGGATCAATCAGCCCCAGCATTTT. It codes for CASSPRGERINQPQHF.

The V gene is TRBV7-2, the J gene TRBJ1-4; D uncertain. V lost 1 base and J lost 13, with 10 bases in between. Germline V gene sequence: CDR1 SGHTA, CDR2 FQGNSA. CDR3 size: 12 residues. The CDR3 spells CASSLEGWGLFF. CDR3 bases: TGTGCCAGCAGCTTAGAGGGTTGGGGACTGTTTTTT.

The V and J genes are TRBV27 and TRBJ1-5; D uncertain. Germline assignment: CDR1 MNHEY and CDR2 SMNVEV (reference sequence). With 8 bases removed from V and 0 bases from J, the gap between germline ends came to 11 bases. This CDR3 contains 14 residues. Written as DNA, the CDR3 is TGTGCCAGCTCAGTGGGTAATAGCAATCAGCCCCAGCATTTT. Translating it yields CASSVGNSNQPQHF.

The chain is built from TRBV5-1 and TRBJ2-7, with 7 bases fitting TRBD1. CDR3 length equals 14 residues. Germline V gives CDR1 SGHRS, CDR2 YFSETQ. The ends lost 1 base at V and 3 bases at J; junction bases unmatched: 4. CDR3 sequence: CASSLKTGDYEQYF. The CDR3, as DNA: TGCGCCAGCAGCTTGAAAACAGGGGACTACGAGCAGTACTTC.

The genes are TRBV7-8 and TRBJ1-1; 8 bases match TRBD1. The length of the CDR3 is 21 residues. Germline V gene sequence: CDR1 SGHVS, CDR2 FQNEAQ. V lost 4 bases to trimming and J lost 0 bases; unmatched junction nucleotides: 22. CDR3 in amino acids: CASSSFWTGFRDDGMNTEAFF. The CDR3, as DNA: TGTGCCAGCAGCTCGTTCTGGACAGGGTTCCGGGACGACGGTATGAACACTGAAGCTTTCTTT.

This clone has just a few counts. This chain uses TRBV20-1 with TRBJ2-5, with D tentatively TRBD2 (6 bases). The CDR3 consists of 14 residues. Deletions cut 6 bases from V and 2 bases from J, with 16 bases between. CDR1 is DFQATT and CDR2 is SNEGSKA in the germline V gene (reference sequence). The CDR3 spells CSASSGAEQETQYF. CDR3 nucleotide sequence: TGCAGTGCGAGTAGCGGAGCCGAACAAGAGACCCAGTACTTC.

V is TRBV12-5 and J is TRBJ1-4; 8 bases are shared with TRBD1. After removal of 7 bases from V and 4 bases from J, the junction contained 5 bases not matched to a gene. The germline V gene has CDR1 LGHNT and CDR2 FRNRAP. CDR3 length equals 14 residues. In nucleotides, the CDR3 is TGTGCTAGTGCCCCGGACAGGGTTAATGAAAAACTGTTTTTT. This encodes CASAPDRVNEKLFF. Combining the CDR3 with reference TRBV12-5 and TRBJ1-4 gives the whole variable domain DARVTQTPRHKVTEMGQEVTMRCQPILGHNTVFWYRQTMMQGLELLAYFRNRAPLDDSGMPKDRFSAEMPDATLATLKIQPSEPRDSAVYFCASAPDRVNEKLFFGSGTQLSVL.

This clone was seen once. V gene TRBV11-1 combines with J gene TRBJ2-7, with D hard to call. Germline loops: CDR1 SGHAT, CDR2 FQDESV (reference sequence). Trimming shortened V by 5 bases and J by 5 bases, and 7 bases separated the two germline ends. CDR3 length equals 11 residues. The CDR3 bases are TGTGCCAGCAGCACCAGTAACGAGCAGTACTTC. Its protein product is CASSTSNEQYF.

The V and J genes are TRBV7-9 and TRBJ2-7, with TRBD1 matching over 9 bases. Losses at the gene ends were 4 bases for V and 3 bases for J; bases not matched to a gene: 7. The CDR3 runs 15 residues. Germline V CDR1 and CDR2: SEHNR, FQNEAQ (reference sequence). The CDR3 reads CASSSSTGGLYEQYF. As DNA, the CDR3 is TGTGCCAGCAGCTCGTCGACAGGGGGTCTCTACGAGCAGTACTTC.

The chain is built from TRBV6-2 or TRBV6-3 and TRBJ2-3; TRBD1 is a possible D gene (6 bases). Between the trimmed V and J ends, which lost 5 bases and 4 bases, there was a span of 19 bases. Germline assignment: CDR1 MNHEY and CDR2 SVGEGT. There are 16 residues in the CDR3. The CDR3: CASSLRTYGGPDTQYF. The CDR3 region has the DNA TGTGCCAGCAGTCTACGAACCTATGGGGGCCCAGATACGCAGTATTTT.

This clone was seen just once. This chain uses TRBV11-3 with TRBJ2-1, with TRBD2 matching 7 bases. The germline V gene has CDR1 SGHNT and CDR2 YENEEA. This CDR3 is built from 16 residues. J lost 1 base, V lost 2 bases, and 5 bases had no gene match. The CDR3 DNA reads TGTGCCAGCAGCTTAACGGGGGGTGGGTCCTACAATGAGCAGTTCTTC. It translates to CASSLTGGGSYNEQFF.

This rearrangement joins TRBV4-1 to TRBJ2-5; 9 bases match TRBD2. V lost 1 base and J lost 5; bases outside the gene matches: 5. CDR3 length: 15 amino acids. CDR1 is MGHRA, CDR2 YSYEKL, per germline. The CDR3 coding sequence is TGCGCCAGCAGCCAAGCGGGCGGGGGGGTGGAGACCCAGTACTTC. The encoded protein is CASSQAGGGVETQYF.

V is TRBV12-5 and J is TRBJ1-1; D possibly corresponds to TRBD1 (5 bases). Per the germline V gene, CDR1 is LGHNT and CDR2 is FRNRAP. Trimming removed 6 bases from V and 0 bases from J, with 11 bases in between. The CDR3 is 14 residues long. The CDR3 nucleotides read TGTGCTAGTGGCCGGGCGGGGGTGAACACTGAAGCTTTCTTT. Protein: CASGRAGVNTEAFF. Full variable domain (missing parts from reference TRBV12-5 and TRBJ1-1): DARVTQTPRHKVTEMGQEVTMRCQPILGHNTVFWYRQTMMQGLELLAYFRNRAPLDDSGMPKDRFSAEMPDATLATLKIQPSEPRDSAVYFCASGRAGVNTEAFFGQGTRLTVV.

The chain uses TRBV4-3 and TRBJ2-7; a weak D match, TRBD1 (5 bases). Germline V gene sequence: CDR1 LGHNA, CDR2 YSLEER. This CDR3 has 15 amino acids. V lost 1 base to trimming and J lost 5 bases, with 15 bases between them. The CDR3 sequence is CASSQGPGSLDEQYF. As DNA, the CDR3 is TGCGCCAGCAGCCAAGGCCCAGGGTCCCTCGACGAGCAGTACTTC.

The genes are TRBV6-5 and TRBJ1-3, with a weak D call TRBD1 (5 bases). Trimming stripped 0 bases from V and 0 bases from J, with 9 bases between. The germline V gene encodes CDR1 MNHEY and CDR2 SVGAGI. The CDR3 is 16 residues long. The CDR3 DNA reads TGTGCCAGCAGTTACTCGCGGGGCTCCTCTGGAAACACCATATATTTT. Translating gives CASSYSRGSSGNTIYF.

In DNA, the CDR3 is TGTGCCAGCAGTGTTAGCGGGGGCACAGATACGCAGTATTTT. Its protein product is CASSVSGGTDTQYF. The rearrangement uses TRBV25-1 and TRBJ2-3, with TRBD2 matching over 8 bases. The germline CDR1 and CDR2 sequences are MGHDK and SYGVNS. The junction had 1 base not matched to a gene; V was cut back by 4 bases and J by 1 base. The CDR3 is 14 amino acids.

This clone was detected only once. The chain joins TRBV11-3 to TRBJ1-1; maybe TRBD1 (6 bases). Trimming left V 3 bases short and J 1 base short, with 9 bases between. The V gene's germline CDR1 is SGHNT and CDR2 YENEEA. The CDR3 extends over 14 amino acids. CDR3 loop: CASSFSGENTEAFF. CDR3 bases: TGTGCCAGCAGCTTTTCAGGGGAGAACACTGAAGCTTTCTTT.